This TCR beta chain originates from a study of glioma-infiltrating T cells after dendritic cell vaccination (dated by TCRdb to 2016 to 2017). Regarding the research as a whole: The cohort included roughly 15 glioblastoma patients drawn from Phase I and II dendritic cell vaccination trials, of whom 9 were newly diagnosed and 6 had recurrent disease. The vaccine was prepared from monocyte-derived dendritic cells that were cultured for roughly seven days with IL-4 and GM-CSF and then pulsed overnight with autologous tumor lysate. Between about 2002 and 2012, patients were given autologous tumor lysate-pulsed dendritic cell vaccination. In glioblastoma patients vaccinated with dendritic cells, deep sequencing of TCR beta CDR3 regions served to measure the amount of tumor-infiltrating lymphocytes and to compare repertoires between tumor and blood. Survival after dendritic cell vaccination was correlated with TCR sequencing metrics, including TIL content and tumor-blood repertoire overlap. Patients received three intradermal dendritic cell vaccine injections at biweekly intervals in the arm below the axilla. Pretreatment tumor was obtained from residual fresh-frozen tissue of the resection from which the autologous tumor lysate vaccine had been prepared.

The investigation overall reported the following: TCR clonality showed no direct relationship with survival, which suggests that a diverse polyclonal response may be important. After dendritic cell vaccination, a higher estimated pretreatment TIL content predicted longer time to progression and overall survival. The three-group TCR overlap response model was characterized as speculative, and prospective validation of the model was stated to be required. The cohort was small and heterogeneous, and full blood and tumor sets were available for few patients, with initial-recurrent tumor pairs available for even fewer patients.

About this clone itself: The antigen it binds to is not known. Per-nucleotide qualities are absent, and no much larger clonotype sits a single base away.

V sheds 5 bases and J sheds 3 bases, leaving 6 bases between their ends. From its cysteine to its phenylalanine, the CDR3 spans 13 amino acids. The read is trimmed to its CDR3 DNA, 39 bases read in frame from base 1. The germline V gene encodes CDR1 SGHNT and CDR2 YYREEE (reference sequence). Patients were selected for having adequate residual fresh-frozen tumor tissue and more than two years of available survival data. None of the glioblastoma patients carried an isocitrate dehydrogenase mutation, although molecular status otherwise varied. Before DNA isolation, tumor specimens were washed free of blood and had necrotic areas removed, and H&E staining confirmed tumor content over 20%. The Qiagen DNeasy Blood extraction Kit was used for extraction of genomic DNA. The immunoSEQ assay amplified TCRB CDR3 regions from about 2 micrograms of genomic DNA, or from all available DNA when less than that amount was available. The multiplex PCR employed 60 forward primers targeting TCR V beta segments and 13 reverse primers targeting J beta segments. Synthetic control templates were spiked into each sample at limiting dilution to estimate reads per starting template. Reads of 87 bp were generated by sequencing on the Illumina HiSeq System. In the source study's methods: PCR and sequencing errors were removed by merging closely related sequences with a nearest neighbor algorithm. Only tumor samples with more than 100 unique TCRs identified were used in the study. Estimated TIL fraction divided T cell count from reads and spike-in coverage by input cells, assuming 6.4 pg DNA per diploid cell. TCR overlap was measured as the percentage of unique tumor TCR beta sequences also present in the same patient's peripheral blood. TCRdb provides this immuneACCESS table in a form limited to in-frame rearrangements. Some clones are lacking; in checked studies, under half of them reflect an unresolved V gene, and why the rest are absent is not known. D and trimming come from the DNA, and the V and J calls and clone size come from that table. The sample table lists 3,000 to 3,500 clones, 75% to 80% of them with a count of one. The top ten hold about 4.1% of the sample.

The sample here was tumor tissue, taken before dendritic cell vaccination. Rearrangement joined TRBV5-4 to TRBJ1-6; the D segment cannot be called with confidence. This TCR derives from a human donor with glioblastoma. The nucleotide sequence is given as TGTGCCAGCAGTCAGGACTATAATTCACCCCTCCACTTT. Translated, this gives CASSQDYNSPLHF.